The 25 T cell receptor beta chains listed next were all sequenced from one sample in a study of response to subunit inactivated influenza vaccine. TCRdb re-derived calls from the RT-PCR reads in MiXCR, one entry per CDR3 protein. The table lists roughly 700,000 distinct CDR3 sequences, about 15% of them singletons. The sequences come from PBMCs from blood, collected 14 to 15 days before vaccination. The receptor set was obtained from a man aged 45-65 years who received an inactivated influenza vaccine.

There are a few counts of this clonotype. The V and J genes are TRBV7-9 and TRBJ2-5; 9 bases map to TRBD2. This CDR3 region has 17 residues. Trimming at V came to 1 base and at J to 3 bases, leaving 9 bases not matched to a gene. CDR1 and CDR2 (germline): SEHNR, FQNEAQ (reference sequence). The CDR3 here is CASSLVWVSGREETQYF. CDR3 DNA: TGTGCCAGCAGCTTAGTTTGGGTTAGCGGGAGAGAAGAGACCCAGTACTTC.

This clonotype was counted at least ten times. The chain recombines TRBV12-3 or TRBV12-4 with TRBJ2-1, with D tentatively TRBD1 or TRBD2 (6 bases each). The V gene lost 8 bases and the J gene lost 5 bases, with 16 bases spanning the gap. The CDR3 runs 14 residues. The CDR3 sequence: CASSPWGADNEQFF. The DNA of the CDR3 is TGTGCCAGCTCCCCTTGGGGGGCAGACAATGAGCAGTTCTTC.

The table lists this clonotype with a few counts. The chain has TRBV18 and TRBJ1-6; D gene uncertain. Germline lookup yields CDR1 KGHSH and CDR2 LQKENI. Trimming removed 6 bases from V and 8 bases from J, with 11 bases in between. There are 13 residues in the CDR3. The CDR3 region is CASSAIRDSPLHF. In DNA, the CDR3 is TGTGCCAGCTCGGCGATTCGGGATTCACCCCTCCACTTT. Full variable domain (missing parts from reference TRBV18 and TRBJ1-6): NAGVMQNPRHLVRRRGQEARLRCSPMKGHSHVYWYRQLPEEGLKFMVYLQKENIIDESGMPKERFSAEFPKEGPSILRIQQVVRGDSAAYFCASSAIRDSPLHFGNGTRLTVT.

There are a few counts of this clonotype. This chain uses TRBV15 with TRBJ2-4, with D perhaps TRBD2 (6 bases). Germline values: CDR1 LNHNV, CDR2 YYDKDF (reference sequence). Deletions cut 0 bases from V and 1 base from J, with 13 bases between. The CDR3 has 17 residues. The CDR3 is CATSRDLGGDAKNIQYF. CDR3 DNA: TGTGCCACCAGCAGAGATCTGGGGGGTGATGCCAAAAACATTCAGTACTTC.

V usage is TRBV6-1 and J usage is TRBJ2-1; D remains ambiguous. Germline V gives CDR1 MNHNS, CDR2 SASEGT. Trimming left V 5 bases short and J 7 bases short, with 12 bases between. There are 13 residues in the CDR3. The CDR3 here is CASSLALRNEQFF. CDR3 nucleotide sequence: TGTGCCAGCAGTCTCGCCCTGCGGAATGAGCAGTTCTTC.

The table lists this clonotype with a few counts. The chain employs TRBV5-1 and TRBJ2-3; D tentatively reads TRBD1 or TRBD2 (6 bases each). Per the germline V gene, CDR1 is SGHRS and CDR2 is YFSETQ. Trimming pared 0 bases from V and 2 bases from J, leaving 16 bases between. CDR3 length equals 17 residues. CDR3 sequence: CASSLARGQGSTDTQYF. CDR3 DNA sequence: TGCGCCAGCAGCTTGGCCCGGGGGCAGGGGTCCACAGATACGCAGTATTTT.

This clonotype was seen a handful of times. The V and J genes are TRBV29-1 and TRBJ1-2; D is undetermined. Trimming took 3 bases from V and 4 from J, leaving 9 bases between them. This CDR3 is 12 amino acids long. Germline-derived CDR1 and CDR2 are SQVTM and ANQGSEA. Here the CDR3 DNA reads TGCAGCGTTGACCGAGGGCTCTATGGCTACACCTTC. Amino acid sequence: CSVDRGLYGYTF.

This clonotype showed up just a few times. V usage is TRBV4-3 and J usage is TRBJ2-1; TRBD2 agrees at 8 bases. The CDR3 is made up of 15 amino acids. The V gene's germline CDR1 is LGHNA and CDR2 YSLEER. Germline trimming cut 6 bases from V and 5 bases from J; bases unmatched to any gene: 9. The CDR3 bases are TGCGCCAGCAGTTGGTGGTTAGCGGGGAACAATGAGCAGTTCTTC. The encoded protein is CASSWWLAGNNEQFF.

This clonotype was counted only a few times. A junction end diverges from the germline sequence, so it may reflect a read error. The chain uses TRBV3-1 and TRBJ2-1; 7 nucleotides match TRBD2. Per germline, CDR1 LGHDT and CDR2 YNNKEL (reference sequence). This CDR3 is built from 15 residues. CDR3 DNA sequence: TGTGCCAGCAGACAAGCGGGGAGACGCTACAATGAGCAGTTCTTC. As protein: CASRQAGRRYNEQFF.

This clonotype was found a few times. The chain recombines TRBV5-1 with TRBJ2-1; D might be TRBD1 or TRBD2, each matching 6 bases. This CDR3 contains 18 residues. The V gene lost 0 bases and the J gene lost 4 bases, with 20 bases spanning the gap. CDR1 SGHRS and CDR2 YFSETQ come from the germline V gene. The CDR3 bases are TGCGCCAGCAGCTTGGCCCCCTCCGGAGGGGGACTTTACAATGAGCAGTTCTTC. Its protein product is CASSLAPSGGGLYNEQFF.

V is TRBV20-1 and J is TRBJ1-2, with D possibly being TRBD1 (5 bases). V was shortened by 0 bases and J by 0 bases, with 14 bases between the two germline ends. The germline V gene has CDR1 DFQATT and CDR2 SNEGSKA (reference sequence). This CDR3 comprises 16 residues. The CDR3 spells CSARDRYVTANYGYTF. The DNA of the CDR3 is TGCAGTGCTAGAGATCGATACGTGACAGCTAACTATGGCTACACCTTC.

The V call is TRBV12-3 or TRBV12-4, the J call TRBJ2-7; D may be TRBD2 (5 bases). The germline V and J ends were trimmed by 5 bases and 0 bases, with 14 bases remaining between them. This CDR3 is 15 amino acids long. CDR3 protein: CASSNFQRSSYEQYF. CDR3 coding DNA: TGTGCCAGCAGTAATTTCCAGCGGAGCTCCTACGAGCAGTACTTC.

CDR3: CSGGVHTEAFF. In DNA, the CDR3 is TGCAGTGGCGGCGTCCACACTGAAGCTTTCTTT. V gene TRBV29-1 combines with J gene TRBJ1-1; D is unresolved. The CDR3 has 11 amino acids. Germline CDR1 SQVTM, CDR2 ANQGSEA.

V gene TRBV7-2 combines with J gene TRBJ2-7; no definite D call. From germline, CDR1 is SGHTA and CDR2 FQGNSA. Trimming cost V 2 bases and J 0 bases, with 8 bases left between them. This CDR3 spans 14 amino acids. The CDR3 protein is CASSLTLNSYEQYF. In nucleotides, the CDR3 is TGTGCCAGCAGCTTAACCCTTAACTCCTACGAGCAGTACTTC.

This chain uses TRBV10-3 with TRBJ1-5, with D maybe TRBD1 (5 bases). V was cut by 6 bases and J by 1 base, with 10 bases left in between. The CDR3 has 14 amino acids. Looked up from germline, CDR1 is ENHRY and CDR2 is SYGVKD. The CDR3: CAISRVGSNQPQHF. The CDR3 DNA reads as TGTGCCATCAGCAGGGTTGGGAGCAATCAGCCCCAGCATTTT.

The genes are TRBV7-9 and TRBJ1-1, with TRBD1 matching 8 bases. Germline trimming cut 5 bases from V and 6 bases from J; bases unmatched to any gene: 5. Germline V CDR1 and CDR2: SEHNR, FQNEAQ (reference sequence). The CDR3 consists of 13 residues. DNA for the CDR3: TGTGCCAGCAGCCCGACAGGGGTCCCTGAAGCTTTCTTT. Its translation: CASSPTGVPEAFF.

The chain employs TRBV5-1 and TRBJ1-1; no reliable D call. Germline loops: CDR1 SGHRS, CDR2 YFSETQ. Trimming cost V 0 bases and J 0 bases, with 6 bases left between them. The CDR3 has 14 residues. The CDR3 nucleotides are TGCGCCAGCAGCTTGGTTTTCATGAACACTGAAGCTTTCTTT. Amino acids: CASSLVFMNTEAFF. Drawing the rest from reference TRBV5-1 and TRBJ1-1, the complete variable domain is KAGVTQTPRYLIKTRGQQVTLSCSPISGHRSVSWYQQTPGQGLQFLFEYFSETQRNKGNFPGRFSGRQFSNSRSEMNVSTLELGDSALYLCASSLVFMNTEAFFGQGTRLTVV.

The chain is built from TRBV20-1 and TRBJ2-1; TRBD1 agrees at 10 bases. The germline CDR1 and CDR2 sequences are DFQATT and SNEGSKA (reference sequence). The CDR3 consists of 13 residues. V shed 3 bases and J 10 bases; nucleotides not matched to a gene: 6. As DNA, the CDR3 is TGCAGTGCTAGCTGGGACAGGGGTGGAGAGCAGTTCTTC. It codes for CSASWDRGGEQFF.

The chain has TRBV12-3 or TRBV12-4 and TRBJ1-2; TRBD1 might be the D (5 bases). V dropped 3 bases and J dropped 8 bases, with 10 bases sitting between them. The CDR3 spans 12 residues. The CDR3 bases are TGTGCCAGCAGTTTCAGCAGGGCCGGCTACACCTTC. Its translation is CASSFSRAGYTF.

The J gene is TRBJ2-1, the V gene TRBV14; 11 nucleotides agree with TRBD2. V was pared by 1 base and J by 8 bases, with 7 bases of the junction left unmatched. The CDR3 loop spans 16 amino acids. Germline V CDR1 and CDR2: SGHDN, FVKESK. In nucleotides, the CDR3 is TGTGCCAGCAGCCAAGTCACTAGCGGGAGTCTCGATGAGCAGTTCTTC. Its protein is CASSQVTSGSLDEQFF. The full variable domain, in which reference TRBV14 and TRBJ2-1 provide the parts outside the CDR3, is EAGVTQFPSHSVIEKGQTVTLRCDPISGHDNLYWYRRVMGKEIKFLLHFVKESKQDESGMPNNRFLAERTGGTYSTLKVQPAELEDSGVYFCASSQVTSGSLDEQFFGPGTRLTVL.

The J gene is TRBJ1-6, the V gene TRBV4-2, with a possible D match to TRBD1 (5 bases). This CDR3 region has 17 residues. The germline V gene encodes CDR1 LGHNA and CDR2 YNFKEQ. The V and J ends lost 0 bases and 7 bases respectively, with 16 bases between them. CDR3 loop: CASSQDMRTGLNSPLHF. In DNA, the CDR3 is TGTGCCAGCAGCCAAGATATGAGGACGGGGCTGAATTCACCCCTCCACTTT.

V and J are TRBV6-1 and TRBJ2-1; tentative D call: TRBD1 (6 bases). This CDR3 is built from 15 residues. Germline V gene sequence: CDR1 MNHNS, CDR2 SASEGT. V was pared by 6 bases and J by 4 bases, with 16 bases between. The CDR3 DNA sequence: TGTGCCAGCAGCACGACAGGTATTAAGTACAATGAGCAGTTCTTC. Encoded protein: CASSTTGIKYNEQFF.

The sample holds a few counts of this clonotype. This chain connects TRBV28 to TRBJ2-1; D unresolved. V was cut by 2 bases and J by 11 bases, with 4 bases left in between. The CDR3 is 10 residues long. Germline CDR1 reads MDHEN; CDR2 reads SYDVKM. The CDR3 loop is CASSLKKQFF. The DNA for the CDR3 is TGTGCCAGCAGTTTAAAGAAGCAGTTCTTC.

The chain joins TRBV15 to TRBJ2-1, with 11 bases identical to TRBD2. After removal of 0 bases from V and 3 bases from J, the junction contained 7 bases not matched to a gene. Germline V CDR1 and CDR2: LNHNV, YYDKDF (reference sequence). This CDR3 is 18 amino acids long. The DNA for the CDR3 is TGTGCCACCAGCAGAGAAATAGCGGGAGGGGTGTACTACAATGAGCAGTTCTTC. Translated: CATSREIAGGVYYNEQFF.

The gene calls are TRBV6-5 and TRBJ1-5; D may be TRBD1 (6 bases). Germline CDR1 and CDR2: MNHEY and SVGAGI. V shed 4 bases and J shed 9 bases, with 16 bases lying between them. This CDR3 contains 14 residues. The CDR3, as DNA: TGTGCCAGCAGTTCCATAACAGGGAGTCGGCCCCAGCATTTT. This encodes CASSSITGSRPQHF.